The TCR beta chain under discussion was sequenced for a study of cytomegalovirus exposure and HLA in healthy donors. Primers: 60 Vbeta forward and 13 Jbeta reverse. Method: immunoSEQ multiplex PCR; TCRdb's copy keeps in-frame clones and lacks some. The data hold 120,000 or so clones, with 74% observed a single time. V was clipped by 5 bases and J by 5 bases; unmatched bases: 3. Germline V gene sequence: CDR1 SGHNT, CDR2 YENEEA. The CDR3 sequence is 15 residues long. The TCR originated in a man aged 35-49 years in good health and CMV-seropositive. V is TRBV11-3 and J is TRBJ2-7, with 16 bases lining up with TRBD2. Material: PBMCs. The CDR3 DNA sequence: TGTGCCAGCAGCCTGGGACTAGCGGGAGGGAACGAGCAGTACTTC. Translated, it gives CASSLGLAGGNEQYF.